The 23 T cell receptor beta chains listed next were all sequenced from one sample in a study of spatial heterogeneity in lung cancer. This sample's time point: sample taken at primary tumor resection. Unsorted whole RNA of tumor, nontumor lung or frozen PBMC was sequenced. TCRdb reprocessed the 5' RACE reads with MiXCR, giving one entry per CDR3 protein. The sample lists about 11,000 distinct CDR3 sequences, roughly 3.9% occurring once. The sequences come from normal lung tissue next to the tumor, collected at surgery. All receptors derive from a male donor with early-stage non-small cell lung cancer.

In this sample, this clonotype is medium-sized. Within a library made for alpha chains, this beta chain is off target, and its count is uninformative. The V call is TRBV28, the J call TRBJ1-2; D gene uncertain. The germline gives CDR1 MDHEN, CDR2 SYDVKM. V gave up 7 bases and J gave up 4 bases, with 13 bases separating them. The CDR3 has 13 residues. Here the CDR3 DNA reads TGTGCCAGCAAGGACTTCAACGGCTATGGCTACACCTTC. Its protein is CASKDFNGYGYTF.

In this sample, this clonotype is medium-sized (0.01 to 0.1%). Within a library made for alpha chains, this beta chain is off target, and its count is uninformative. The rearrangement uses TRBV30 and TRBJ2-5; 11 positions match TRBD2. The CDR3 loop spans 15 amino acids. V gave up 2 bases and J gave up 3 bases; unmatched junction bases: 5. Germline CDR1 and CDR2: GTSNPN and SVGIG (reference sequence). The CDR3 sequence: CAWSTETSGKETQYF. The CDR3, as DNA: TGTGCCTGGAGTACGGAGACTAGCGGGAAAGAGACCCAGTACTTC. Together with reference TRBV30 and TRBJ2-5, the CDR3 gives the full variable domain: SQTIHQWPATLVQPVGSPLSLECTVEGTSNPNLYWYRQAAGRGLQLLFYSVGIGQISSEVPQNLSASRPQDRQFILSSKKLLLSDSGFYLCAWSTETSGKETQYFGPGTRLLVL.

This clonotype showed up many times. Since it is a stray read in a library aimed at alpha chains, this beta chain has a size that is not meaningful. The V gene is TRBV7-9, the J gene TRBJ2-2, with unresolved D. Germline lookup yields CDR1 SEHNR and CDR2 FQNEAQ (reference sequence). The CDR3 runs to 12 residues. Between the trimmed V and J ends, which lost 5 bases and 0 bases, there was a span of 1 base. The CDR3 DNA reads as TGTGCCAGCAGCCCGAACACCGGGGAGCTGTTTTTT. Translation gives CASSPNTGELFF.

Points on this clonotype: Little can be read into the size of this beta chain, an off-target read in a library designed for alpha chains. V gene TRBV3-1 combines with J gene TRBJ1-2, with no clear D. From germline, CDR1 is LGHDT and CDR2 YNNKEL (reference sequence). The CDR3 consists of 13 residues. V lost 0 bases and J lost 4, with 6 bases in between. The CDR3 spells CASSQDRGYGYTF. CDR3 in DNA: TGTGCCAGCAGCCAAGATCGGGGCTATGGCTACACCTTC.

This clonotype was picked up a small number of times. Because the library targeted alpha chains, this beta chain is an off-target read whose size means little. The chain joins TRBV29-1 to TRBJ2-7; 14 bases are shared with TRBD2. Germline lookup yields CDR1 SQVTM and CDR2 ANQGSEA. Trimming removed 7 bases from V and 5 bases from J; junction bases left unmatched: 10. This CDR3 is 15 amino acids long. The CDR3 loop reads CSACPSGLAGDEQYF. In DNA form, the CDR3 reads TGCAGCGCCTGTCCTTCGGGACTAGCGGGAGACGAGCAGTACTTC.

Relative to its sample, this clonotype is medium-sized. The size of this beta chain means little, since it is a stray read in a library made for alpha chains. CDR3 residues: CSARDQTGQNTEAFF. The DNA for the CDR3 is TGCAGTGCTAGAGACCAGACAGGGCAGAACACTGAAGCTTTCTTT. The genes are TRBV20-1 and TRBJ1-1, with TRBD1 matching 7 bases. V shed 0 bases, J shed 1 base, and the junction held 5 bases outside the gene matches. This CDR3 has 15 residues. CDR1 is DFQATT, CDR2 SNEGSKA, per germline (reference sequence).

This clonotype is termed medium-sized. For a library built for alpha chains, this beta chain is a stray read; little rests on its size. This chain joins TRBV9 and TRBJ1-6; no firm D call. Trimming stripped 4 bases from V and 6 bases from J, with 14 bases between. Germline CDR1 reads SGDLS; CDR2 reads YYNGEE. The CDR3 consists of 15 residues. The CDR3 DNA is TGTGCCAGCAGCCCCCGAGCGGTCGGTAATTCACCCCTCCACTTT. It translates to CASSPRAVGNSPLHF.

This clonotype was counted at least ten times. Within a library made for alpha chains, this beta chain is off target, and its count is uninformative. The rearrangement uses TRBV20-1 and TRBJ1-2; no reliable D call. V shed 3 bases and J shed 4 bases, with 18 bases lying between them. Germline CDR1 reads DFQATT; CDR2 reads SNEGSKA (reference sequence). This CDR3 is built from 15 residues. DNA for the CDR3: TGCAGTGCTAGGGACCTCACGGACCCATCCTATGGCTACACCTTC. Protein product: CSARDLTDPSYGYTF.

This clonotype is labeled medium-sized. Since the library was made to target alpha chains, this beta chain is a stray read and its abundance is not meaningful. CDR3 DNA: TGTGCCAGCAGCTTATCAACCGGAGAAGGCGATGAGCAGTTCTTC. It is translated as CASSLSTGEGDEQFF. This chain uses TRBV11-2 with TRBJ2-1; D ambiguous. Deletions cut 2 bases from V and 8 bases from J, with 16 bases between. The CDR3 is 15 amino acids. Germline assignment: CDR1 SGHAT and CDR2 FQNNGV.

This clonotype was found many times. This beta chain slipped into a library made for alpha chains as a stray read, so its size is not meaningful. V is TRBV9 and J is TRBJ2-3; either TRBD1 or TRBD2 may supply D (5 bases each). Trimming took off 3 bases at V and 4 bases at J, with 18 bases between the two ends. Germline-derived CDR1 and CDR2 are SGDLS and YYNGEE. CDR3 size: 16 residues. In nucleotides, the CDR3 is TGTGCCAGCAGCGCGGGGAACAGGCCCCCCGCAGATACGCAGTATTTT. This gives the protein CASSAGNRPPADTQYF. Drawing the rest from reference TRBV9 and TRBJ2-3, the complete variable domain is DSGVTQTPKHLITATGQRVTLRCSPRSGDLSVYWYQQSLDQGLQFLIQYYNGEERAKGNILERFSAQQFPDLHSELNLSSLELGDSALYFCASSAGNRPPADTQYFGPGTRLTVL.

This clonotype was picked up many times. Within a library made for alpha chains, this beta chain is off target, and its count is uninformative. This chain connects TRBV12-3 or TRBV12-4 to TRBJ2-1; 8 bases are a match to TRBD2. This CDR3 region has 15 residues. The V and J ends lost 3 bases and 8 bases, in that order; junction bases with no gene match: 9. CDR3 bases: TGTGCCAGCAGTTTGCTCGGACTAGCAGGGCATGAGCAGTTCTTC. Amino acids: CASSLLGLAGHEQFF.

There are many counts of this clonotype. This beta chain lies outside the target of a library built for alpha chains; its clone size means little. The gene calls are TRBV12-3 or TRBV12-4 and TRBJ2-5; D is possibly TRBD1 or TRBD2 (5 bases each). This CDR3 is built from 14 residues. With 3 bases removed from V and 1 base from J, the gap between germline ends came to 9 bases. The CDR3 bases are TGTGCCAGCAGTTTGCCAGGGAGCCAAGAGACCCAGTACTTC. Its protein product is CASSLPGSQETQYF.

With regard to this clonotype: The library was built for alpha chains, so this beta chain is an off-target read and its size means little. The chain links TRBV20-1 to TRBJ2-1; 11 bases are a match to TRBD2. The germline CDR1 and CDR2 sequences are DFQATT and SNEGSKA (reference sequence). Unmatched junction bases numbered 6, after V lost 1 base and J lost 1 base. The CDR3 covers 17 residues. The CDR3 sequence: CSARASSGRLSYNEQFF. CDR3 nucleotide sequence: TGCAGTGCTAGAGCTTCTAGCGGGAGGTTATCCTACAATGAGCAGTTCTTC.

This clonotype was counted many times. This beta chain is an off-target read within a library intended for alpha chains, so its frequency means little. As DNA, the CDR3 is TGCAGTGCCGCGGGGGGTAGCACAGATACGCAGTATTTT. It encodes CSAAGGSTDTQYF. This sequence joins TRBV20-1 and TRBJ2-3; 8 positions agree with TRBD2. Germline trimming cut 6 bases from V and 0 bases from J; bases unmatched to any gene: 2. CDR1 and CDR2 (germline): DFQATT, SNEGSKA (reference sequence). This CDR3 spans 13 amino acids.

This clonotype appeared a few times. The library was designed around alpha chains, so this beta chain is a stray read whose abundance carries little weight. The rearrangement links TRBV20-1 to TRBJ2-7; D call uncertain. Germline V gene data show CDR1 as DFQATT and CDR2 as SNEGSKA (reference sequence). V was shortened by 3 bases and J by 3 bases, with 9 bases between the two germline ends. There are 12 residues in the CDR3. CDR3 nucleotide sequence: TGCAGTGCTAGCGGAGAGATCTACGAGCAGTACTTC. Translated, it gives CSASGEIYEQYF.

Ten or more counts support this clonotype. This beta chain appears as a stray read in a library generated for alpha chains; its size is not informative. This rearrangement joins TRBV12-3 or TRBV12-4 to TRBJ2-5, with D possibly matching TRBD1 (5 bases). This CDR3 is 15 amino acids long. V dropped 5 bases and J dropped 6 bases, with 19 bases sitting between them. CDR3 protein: CASSQTALSSKTQYF. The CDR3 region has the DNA TGTGCCAGCAGTCAGACAGCACTGTCATCGAAGACCCAGTACTTC.

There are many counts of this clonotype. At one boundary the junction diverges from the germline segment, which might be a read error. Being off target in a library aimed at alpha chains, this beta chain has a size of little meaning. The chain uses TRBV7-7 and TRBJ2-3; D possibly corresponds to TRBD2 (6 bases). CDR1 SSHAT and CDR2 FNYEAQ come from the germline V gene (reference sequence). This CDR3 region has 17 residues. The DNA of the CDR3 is TGTGCTAGCAGCTTATCTCGTACGGGAGTGGGCACAGATACGCAGTATTTT. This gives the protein CASSLSRTGVGTDTQYF.

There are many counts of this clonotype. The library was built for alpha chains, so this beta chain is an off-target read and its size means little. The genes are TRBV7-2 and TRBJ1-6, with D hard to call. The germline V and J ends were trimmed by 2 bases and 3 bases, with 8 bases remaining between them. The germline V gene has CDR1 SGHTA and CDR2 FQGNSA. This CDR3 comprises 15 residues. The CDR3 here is CASSLWQNYNSPLHF. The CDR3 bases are TGTGCCAGCAGCTTATGGCAGAACTATAATTCACCCCTCCACTTT.

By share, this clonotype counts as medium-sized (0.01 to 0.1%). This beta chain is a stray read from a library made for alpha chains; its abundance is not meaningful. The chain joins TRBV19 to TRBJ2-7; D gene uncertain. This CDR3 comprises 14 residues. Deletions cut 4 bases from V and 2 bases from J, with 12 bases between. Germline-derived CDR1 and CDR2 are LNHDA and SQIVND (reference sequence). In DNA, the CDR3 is TGTGCCAGTAGTACCCTACGGGTCCCCTACGAGCAGTACTTC. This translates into CASSTLRVPYEQYF.

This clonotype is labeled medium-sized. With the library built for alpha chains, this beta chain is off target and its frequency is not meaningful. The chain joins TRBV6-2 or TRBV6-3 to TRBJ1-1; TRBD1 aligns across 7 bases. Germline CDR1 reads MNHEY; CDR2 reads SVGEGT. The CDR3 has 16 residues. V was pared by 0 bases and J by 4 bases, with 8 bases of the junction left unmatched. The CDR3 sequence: CASSYSLVTGITEAFF. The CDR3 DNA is TGTGCCAGCAGTTACTCCCTAGTGACAGGGATCACTGAAGCTTTCTTT.

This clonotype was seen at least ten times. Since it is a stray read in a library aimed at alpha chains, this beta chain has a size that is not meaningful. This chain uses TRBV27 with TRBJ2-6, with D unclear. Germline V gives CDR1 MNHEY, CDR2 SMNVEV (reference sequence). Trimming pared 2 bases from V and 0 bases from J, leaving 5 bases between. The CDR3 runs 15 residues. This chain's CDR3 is CASSLDISGANVLTF. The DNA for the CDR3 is TGTGCCAGCAGTTTAGATATCTCTGGGGCCAACGTCCTGACTTTC.

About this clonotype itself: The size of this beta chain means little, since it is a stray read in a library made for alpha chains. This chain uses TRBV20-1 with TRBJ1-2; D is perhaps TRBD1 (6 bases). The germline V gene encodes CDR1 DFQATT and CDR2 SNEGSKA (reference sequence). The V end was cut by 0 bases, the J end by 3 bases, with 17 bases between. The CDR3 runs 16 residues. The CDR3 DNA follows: TGCAGTGCTAGAGACCCGGATCGGGGACAAGACTATGGCTACACCTTC. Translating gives CSARDPDRGQDYGYTF.

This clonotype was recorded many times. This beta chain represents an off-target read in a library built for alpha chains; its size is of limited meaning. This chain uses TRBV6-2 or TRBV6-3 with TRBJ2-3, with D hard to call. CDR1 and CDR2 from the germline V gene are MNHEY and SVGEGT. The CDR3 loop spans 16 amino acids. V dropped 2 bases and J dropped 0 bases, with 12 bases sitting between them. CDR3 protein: CASSYLMDSSTDTQYF. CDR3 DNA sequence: TGTGCCAGCAGTTACCTCATGGATTCTAGCACAGATACGCAGTATTTT.